This record looks at one TCR beta chain sequence and its context. Its specificity is unknown. Assay used: immunoSEQ multiplex PCR; TCRdb lists only in-frame clones, some missing. The table records about 1.5 million clones, around 98% of them present only once. These data belong to a study of shared clonotypes between healthy human individuals. Study background: The plates for each donor numbered three CD4 naive, three CD4 memory, two CD8 naive and one CD8 memory. Study-level findings and limits: Sorted-subset sequencing, rarefaction showed, was incomplete despite large depth.

The sequenced sample consisted of naive CD4+ T cells sorted from blood. Subset indicated: CD45RA+ positively selected. This TCR was sampled from a man aged 30-40 years in good health.

CDR3 sequence (DNA): TGTGCCAGCAGCGTAGCAGGCGTTAGCGGATACAATGAGCAGTTCTTC. The encoded protein is CASSVAGVSGYNEQFF. The chain uses TRBV9 and TRBJ2-1, with D possibly TRBD2 on 6 matching bases. With 0 bases removed from V and 4 bases from J, the gap between germline ends came to 14 bases. The CDR3 is 16 residues long. Germline lookup yields CDR1 SGDLS and CDR2 YYNGEE. Full variable domain (rest looked up from reference TRBV9 and TRBJ2-1): DSGVTQTPKHLITATGQRVTLRCSPRSGDLSVYWYQQSLDQGLQFLIQYYNGEERAKGNILERFSAQQFPDLHSELNLSSLELGDSALYFCASSVAGVSGYNEQFFGPGTRLTVL.